Below are 32 T cell receptor beta chains sequenced from a single sample in a study of cytomegalovirus exposure and HLA in healthy donors (dated by TCRdb to the late 2010s). Libraries were prepared through the immunoSEQ multiplex PCR assay. A mixture of 60 forward primers for TCR Vbeta segments and 13 reverse primers for TCR Jbeta segments was used in the multiplex PCR. TCRdb took over this immuneACCESS table, retaining in-frame rearrangements with V and J assigned. Such tables are incomplete; in checked studies, under half of the missing clones stem from an unresolved V gene, and the remainder is unexplained. This sample gives around 130,000 clones in total; roughly 77% of them show up just once. The ten largest clones capture under 6% of the sample. Sequences were obtained from PBMCs. Receptor source: a man under 40 in good health and CMV-seronegative.

This clone was seen a few times. The genes are TRBV5-5 and TRBJ2-1; no firm D call. The V gene lost 3 bases and the J gene lost 5 bases, with 15 bases spanning the gap. Germline V gene data show CDR1 as SGHKS and CDR2 as YYEKEE (reference sequence). This CDR3 contains 15 residues. In DNA form, the CDR3 reads TGTGCCAGCAGCTCCTCTTGGCAGGCCGACAATGAGCAGTTCTTC. It specifies CASSSSWQADNEQFF.

The CDR3 is CASRTTRGQGAYGYTF. CDR3 DNA: TGTGCCAGCAGGACAACGAGGGGGCAGGGGGCGTATGGCTACACCTTC. V gene TRBV28 combines with J gene TRBJ1-2; 8 positions agree with TRBD1. Germline-derived CDR1 and CDR2 are MDHEN and SYDVKM. The CDR3 consists of 16 residues. The V segment lost 6 bases and the J segment 5 bases; nucleotides outside the gene matches: 14.

The V and J genes are TRBV4-1 and TRBJ2-7; D gene uncertain. Trimming pared 3 bases from V and 4 bases from J, leaving 4 bases between. The CDR3 is 11 residues long. Germline V gene sequence: CDR1 MGHRA, CDR2 YSYEKL. CDR3: CASSHLYEQYF. The CDR3 DNA reads TGCGCCAGCAGCCATCTATACGAGCAGTACTTC.

The V gene is TRBV11-2, the J gene TRBJ1-1; no firm D call. CDR3 size: 13 residues. V was shortened by 1 base and J by 3 bases, with 6 bases between the two germline ends. Germline CDR1 SGHAT, CDR2 FQNNGV. Written as DNA, the CDR3 is TGTGCCAGCAGCTTAGTACTGGACACTGAAGCTTTCTTT. It codes for CASSLVLDTEAFF.

The chain uses TRBV28 and TRBJ1-2, with 9 nucleotides matching TRBD1. Germline CDR1 MDHEN, CDR2 SYDVKM. The CDR3 runs to 15 residues. V gave up 4 bases and J gave up 2 bases; unmatched junction bases: 5. This chain's CDR3 is CASSSQGAGNYGYTF. The CDR3 nucleotides are TGTGCCAGCAGTTCACAGGGGGCGGGGAACTATGGCTACACCTTC.

This clone was recorded many times. The genes are TRBV4-3 and TRBJ1-2; possibly TRBD1 for D (6 bases). V was cut by 2 bases and J by 3 bases, with 16 bases left in between. CDR3 size: 16 residues. Germline V gene sequence: CDR1 LGHNA, CDR2 YSLEER. The CDR3 loop is CASSQMGGRLDYGYTF. Here the CDR3 DNA reads TGCGCCAGCAGCCAAATGGGGGGGCGCCTTGACTATGGCTACACCTTC.

The J gene is TRBJ1-1, the V gene TRBV5-4, with 10 positions matching TRBD1. The J segment lost 1 base and the V segment lost 4 bases, leaving 13 bases of the junction unmatched. The CDR3 is 18 amino acids. CDR1 is SGHNT and CDR2 is YYREEE in the germline V gene (reference sequence). CDR3 amino acids: CASSPRPGTGVSNTEAFF. For the CDR3, the DNA is TGTGCCAGCAGCCCACGTCCCGGGACAGGGGTATCGAACACTGAAGCTTTCTTT.

This clone was seen more than once but under ten times. The gene calls are TRBV10-3 and TRBJ1-2; D is perhaps TRBD1 (5 bases). V gave up 0 bases and J gave up 6 bases, with 11 bases separating them. From germline, CDR1 is ENHRY and CDR2 SYGVKD. The CDR3 contains 14 residues. CDR3 sequence reads: CAISESTGLNGYTF. The CDR3 DNA reads as TGTGCCATCAGTGAGTCTACAGGCCTGAATGGCTACACCTTC.

V usage is TRBV5-5 and J usage is TRBJ1-4, with D uncertain. Per germline, CDR1 SGHKS and CDR2 YYEKEE (reference sequence). The CDR3 is 15 residues long. V was shortened by 6 bases and J by 8 bases, with 20 bases between the two germline ends. CDR3 DNA: TGTGCCAGCAACGAGCTGTGGGCCCGGGGAGAAAAACTGTTTTTT. This encodes CASNELWARGEKLFF.

This clone has just one count. CDR3 loop: CASSRTLWDRTLNTEAFF. The CDR3 DNA reads as TGTGCCAGCAGCCGTACCCTCTGGGACAGAACCCTCAACACTGAAGCTTTCTTT. The chain carries TRBV11-2 and TRBJ1-1; 7 bases are shared with TRBD1. Unmatched junction bases numbered 17, after V lost 5 bases and J lost 2 bases. The CDR3 length is 18 residues. The V gene's germline CDR1 is SGHAT and CDR2 FQNNGV.

With regard to this clone: The junction shows a germline mismatch at one end, possibly a read error. The genes are TRBV28 and TRBJ2-7; a possible D gene is TRBD1 (6 bases). This CDR3 contains 14 residues. Germline assignment: CDR1 MDHEN and CDR2 SYDVKM. Here the CDR3 reads CAGSLPGVRSEQYF. For the CDR3, the DNA is TGTGCCGGCAGTTTACCAGGGGTCCGAAGTGAGCAGTACTTC.

The chain joins TRBV11-3 to TRBJ2-1; 8 bases are a match to TRBD1. The CDR3 length is 16 residues. With 5 bases clipped from V and 1 base from J, the junction kept 7 bases outside the gene matches. CDR1 is SGHNT, CDR2 YENEEA, per germline. CDR3 protein: CASSPYQGASYNEQFF. The DNA of the CDR3 is TGTGCCAGCAGCCCGTACCAGGGGGCTTCCTACAATGAGCAGTTCTTC.

CDR3: CASSSLAGGEQFF. The CDR3 region has the DNA TGCGCCAGCAGCTCACTAGCGGGAGGTGAGCAGTTCTTC. The chain employs TRBV5-1 and TRBJ2-1; TRBD2 aligns across 12 bases. The CDR3 totals 13 residues. Losses at the gene ends were 3 bases for V and 9 bases for J; bases not matched to a gene: 1. Germline loops: CDR1 SGHRS, CDR2 YFSETQ.

The gene calls are TRBV5-5 and TRBJ1-6; D not resolved. CDR1 is SGHKS and CDR2 is YYEKEE in the germline V gene (reference sequence). The CDR3 loop spans 13 amino acids. Deletions cut 4 bases from V and 9 bases from J, with 11 bases between. CDR3 DNA: TGTGCCAGCAGCCCTGACACGCGTTCACCCCTCCACTTT. Protein sequence: CASSPDTRSPLHF.

This clone turned up a few times. The chain couples TRBV4-1 to TRBJ2-7, with 13 bases lining up with TRBD2. CDR1 is MGHRA, CDR2 YSYEKL, per germline. Trimming cost V 4 bases and J 3 bases; bases outside gene matches: 6. CDR3 length equals 16 residues. CDR3 loop: CASSPGLAGAIYEQYF. The CDR3 DNA sequence: TGCGCCAGCAGCCCCGGACTAGCGGGGGCCATCTACGAGCAGTACTTC.

The chain is built from TRBV23-1 and TRBJ1-1, with D perhaps TRBD1 (5 bases). TRBV23-1 is known as an ORF, though its function is uncertain. Trimming removed 3 bases at V and 12 bases at J, with 23 bases between. CDR3 size: 15 residues. CDR3 DNA sequence: TGCGCCAGCAGTCACAGAATCAGGGCCCCAGGTACCACTTTCTTT. Its protein product is CASSHRIRAPGTTFF.

This clone appeared a single time. This chain links TRBV27 with TRBJ1-2; the match to TRBD1 covers 8 bases. Germline CDR1 reads MNHEY; CDR2 reads SMNVEV (reference sequence). The CDR3 contains 15 residues. V was clipped by 4 bases and J by 4 bases; unmatched bases: 8. The CDR3 spells CASSSLTGVGYGYTF. Here the CDR3 DNA reads TGTGCCAGCAGTTCGTTGACAGGGGTGGGCTATGGCTACACCTTC.

CDR3 nucleotides: TGTGCTGTATGGGGTGGGGCGTACTATGGCTACACCTTC. Translated: CAVWGGAYYGYTF. V and J are TRBV27 and TRBJ1-2; the D gene is possibly TRBD1 (5 bases). CDR3 length equals 13 residues. The V gene's germline CDR1 is MNHEY and CDR2 SMNVEV (reference sequence).

This chain uses TRBV29-1 with TRBJ2-5; TRBD1 might be the D (6 bases). The J call may be incorrect, as the DNA end agrees better with TRBJ2-7. Per the germline V gene, CDR1 is SQVTM and CDR2 is ANQGSEA. There are 15 residues in the CDR3. The CDR3 sequence: CSVEEFTGKAYEQYF. In DNA, the CDR3 is TGCAGCGTTGAAGAATTCACAGGGAAGGCCTACGAGCAGTACTTC.

The genes are TRBV18 and TRBJ1-4; 7 bases agree with TRBD1. Germline assignment: CDR1 KGHSH and CDR2 LQKENI. J lost 3 bases, V lost 8 bases, and 3 bases had no gene match. The CDR3 extends over 13 amino acids. The CDR3 nucleotides are TGTGCCAGCACAGGACAGGCTAATGAAAAACTGTTTTTT. This translates into CASTGQANEKLFF.

Details on this clone: One junction end disagrees with the germline gene, perhaps due to a read error. The chain joins TRBV29-1 to TRBJ1-2; the match to TRBD1 covers 7 bases. Germline CDR1 SQVTM, CDR2 ANQGSEA. The CDR3 consists of 15 residues. The CDR3 spells CSVSGQRKLNYGHTF. CDR3 nucleotide sequence: TGCAGCGTGTCGGGACAGAGAAAACTTAACTATGGCCACACCTTC.

The genes are TRBV30 and TRBJ1-2; 8 bases map to TRBD1. The germline gives CDR1 GTSNPN, CDR2 SVGIG (reference sequence). Unmatched junction bases numbered 4, after V lost 3 bases and J lost 4 bases. This CDR3 is built from 13 residues. The CDR3 reads CAWSQDRVYGYTF. The CDR3 DNA is TGTGCCTGGAGCCAGGACAGGGTCTATGGCTACACCTTC. The entire variable domain, with the rest obtained from reference TRBV30 and TRBJ1-2, is as follows: SQTIHQWPATLVQPVGSPLSLECTVEGTSNPNLYWYRQAAGRGLQLLFYSVGIGQISSEVPQNLSASRPQDRQFILSSKKLLLSDSGFYLCAWSQDRVYGYTFGSGTRLTVV.

The rearrangement links TRBV19 to TRBJ1-5; 7 nucleotides align to TRBD1. V shed 0 bases and J 1 base; nucleotides not matched to a gene: 3. This CDR3 is built from 16 residues. Germline V gene sequence: CDR1 LNHDA, CDR2 SQIVND (reference sequence). Here the CDR3 DNA reads TGTGCCAGTAGTATAGAAGGGGGCGGAAGCAATCAGCCCCAGCATTTT. It codes for CASSIEGGGSNQPQHF.

The chain carries TRBV9 and TRBJ2-1; D remains unclear. Trimming pared 2 bases from V and 1 base from J, leaving 7 bases between. This CDR3 has 14 residues. Germline CDR1 is SGDLS and CDR2 is YYNGEE. The CDR3 nucleotides are TGTGCCAGCAGCGTCCTAGAATCCTACAATGAGCAGTTCTTC. It specifies CASSVLESYNEQFF.

V gene TRBV9 combines with J gene TRBJ2-3, with 7 nucleotides matching TRBD2. The germline V gene encodes CDR1 SGDLS and CDR2 YYNGEE. The V gene end was trimmed by 4 bases and the J gene end by 3 bases; junction bases not matched to a gene: 8. The CDR3 totals 15 residues. The chain's CDR3 is CASSSGGLITDTQYF. CDR3 in DNA: TGTGCCAGCAGCTCGGGGGGTCTGATAACAGATACGCAGTATTTT.

This chain uses TRBV28 with TRBJ1-6; D is unresolved. The CDR3 sequence is 13 residues long. V was cut by 2 bases and J by 4 bases, with 3 bases left in between. Germline V lookup: CDR1 MDHEN, CDR2 SYDVKM. The CDR3 loop reads CASSLLYNSPLHF. The DNA for the CDR3 is TGTGCCAGCAGTTTACTGTATAATTCACCCCTCCACTTT.

The table lists this clone with a count of one. The chain employs TRBV19 and TRBJ1-1; TRBD1 matches at 11 bases. The V gene's germline CDR1 is LNHDA and CDR2 SQIVND (reference sequence). J was trimmed by 4 bases and V by 5 bases; bases with no gene match: 9. The CDR3 covers 16 residues. Here the CDR3 reads CASSLSPGQGGTEAFF. As DNA, the CDR3 is TGTGCCAGTAGTCTTTCCCCGGGACAGGGGGGCACTGAAGCTTTCTTT.

V gene TRBV7-9 combines with J gene TRBJ2-5, with D hard to call. TRBJ2-7 matches the DNA end more closely, so the J call is doubtful. Germline CDR1 is SEHNR and CDR2 is FQNEAQ (reference sequence). The CDR3 extends over 13 amino acids. This CDR3 reads CASSLSIPYEQYF. The CDR3 DNA reads as TGTGCCAGCAGCTTAAGCATTCCCTACGAGCAGTACTTC.

V usage is TRBV18 and J usage is TRBJ2-3, with 14 bases lining up with TRBD2. There are 17 residues in the CDR3. The germline V gene has CDR1 KGHSH and CDR2 LQKENI. V lost 4 bases and J lost 6; bases outside the gene matches: 9. The CDR3 loop is CASSLGTSGSPADTQYF. CDR3 in DNA: TGTGCCAGCTCACTTGGGACTAGCGGGAGCCCGGCGGATACGCAGTATTTT.

This chain joins TRBV6-5 and TRBJ2-1; 12 nucleotides align to TRBD1. The length of the CDR3 is 14 residues. The germline V gene has CDR1 MNHEY and CDR2 SVGAGI. The trim removed 6 bases at V and 7 bases at J, leaving 4 bases unmatched. The CDR3 DNA reads TGTGCCAGCAGCCGGGACAGGGGGCGGAATGAGCAGTTCTTC. Amino acid sequence: CASSRDRGRNEQFF.

The J gene is TRBJ2-7, the V gene TRBV5-1, with D possibly being TRBD1 (6 bases). In germline, CDR1 is SGHRS, CDR2 YFSETQ. CDR3 size: 15 residues. V was trimmed by 1 base and J by 1 base, leaving 12 bases between them. CDR3 nucleotides: TGCGCCAGCAGCTTGAATTCCGGGACATCCTACGAGCAGTACTTC. This codes for CASSLNSGTSYEQYF.

The rearrangement joins TRBV7-9 to TRBJ1-1; D gene uncertain. Germline-derived CDR1 and CDR2 are SEHNR and FQNEAQ (reference sequence). Trimming pared 7 bases from V and 3 bases from J, leaving 18 bases between. The CDR3 extends over 15 amino acids. The CDR3 nucleotides are TGTGCCAGCACCCTTGGGCGTCCCTCAGACACTGAAGCTTTCTTT. Residues: CASTLGRPSDTEAFF.